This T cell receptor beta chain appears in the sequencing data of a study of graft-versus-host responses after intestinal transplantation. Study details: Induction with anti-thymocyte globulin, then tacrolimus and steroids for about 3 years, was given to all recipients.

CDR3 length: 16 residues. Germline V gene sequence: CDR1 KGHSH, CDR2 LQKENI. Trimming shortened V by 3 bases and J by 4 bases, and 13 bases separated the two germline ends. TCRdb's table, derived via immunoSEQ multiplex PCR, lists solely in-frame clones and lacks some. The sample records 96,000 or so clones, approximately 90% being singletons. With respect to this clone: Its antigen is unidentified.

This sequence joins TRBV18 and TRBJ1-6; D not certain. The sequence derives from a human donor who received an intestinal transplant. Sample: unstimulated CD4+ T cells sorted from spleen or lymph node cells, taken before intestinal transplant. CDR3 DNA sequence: TGTGCCAGCTCACCGGACCCGGGAAGTTATAATTCACCCCTCCACTTT. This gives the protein CASSPDPGSYNSPLHF.